This TCR beta chain was recorded in a study of shared clonotypes between healthy human individuals (TCRdb year 2020). Regarding the study in general: A couple of women and a few men aged 18 to 49 years were included in the cohort. For each donor, CD4 naive and CD4 memory were each run on three plates, CD8 naive on two plates, and CD8 memory on one plate. Blood TCR repertoires of five healthy adults were deeply sequenced to estimate repertoire size and the extent of clonotype sharing between individuals. Different laboratories and diverse techniques were used to prepare libraries and sequence TCR repertoires, to increase sequencing depth and limit assay-specific biases. Between about 0.94 and 8.9 billion PBMCs per donor were obtained by leukapheresis. What the authors observed across the whole study: Naive subsets generally had larger estimated clonotype richness than memory subsets did. Clonotypes shared by all four sorted-subset donors showed higher generation probabilities than non-shared clonotypes. Based on pairwise subsampling, the degree of clonotype sharing among donors was expected to be affected by sequencing depth. The genetic and exposure-history diversity represented was limited by the small number of donors. Sampling was restricted to blood, and TCR repertoires in tissue are likely to differ from TCR repertoires in blood. Rarefaction of sorted-subset datasets indicated incomplete sequencing despite the large sequencing depth. When a few donors were compared, the shared fraction of clonotypes was around 4.6% for naive CD4, approximately 3.3% for naive CD8, 2.3% for memory CD4, and 0.4% for memory CD8.

Healthy HIV-negative adults with no recently reported acute infections or vaccinations were included as donors. All donors were Caucasian adults living in Nashville, Tennessee, USA. CD4+ T cells were enriched through magnetic negative selection, after which naive cells were positively selected on CD45RA and the remaining negative fraction served as the memory subset. Blood was obtained by leukapheresis, after which PBMCs were separated by Ficoll-Histopaque density gradient centrifugation and cryopreserved in liquid nitrogen vapor phase. Analytical flow cytometry was used to check the purity and quantity of every magnetically sorted T cell population. Each sorted fraction had its genomic DNA isolated and then quantified by UV absorbance on a Nanodrop 2000c. TCR CDR3 regions were amplified from genomic DNA by multiplex PCR using the deep immunoSEQ assay. For each cell subset, the extracted genomic DNA was distributed evenly across all wells of several immunoSEQ 96-well plates, and each plate served as one replicate. For sorted subsets, 150 to 250 ng genomic DNA, equal to some 28,000 T cell genomes, was loaded into each replicate PCR. The purified libraries were quantified using a Qubit 3.0 fluorometer, sized with a Bioanalyzer 2100, and then quantified again using the KAPA Library Quantification kit. Each immunoSEQ 96-well plate was sequenced on its own single-read 150-cycle Illumina NextSeq 550 flow cell. The original methods were these. The immunoSEQ output contained only junctional sequences without quality scores, so filtering could not match that applied to full-length reads. To assign V/J genes and CDR3, sequences were annotated using PyIR, a Python wrapper for IgBLAST v1.9, with IMGT germline references. Any read was removed if the V/J assignment was weak (E-value above 1e-6), the CDR3 was missing, or the read contained stop codons, out-of-frame junctions, or ambiguous translated residues. V3J clonotypes were defined as sequences sharing the same inferred V gene, J gene, and CDR3 amino acid sequence. Percentage overlap between repertoires was calculated by dividing the number of shared unique clonotypes by the size of the smaller repertoire. Richness of each repertoire was evaluated using RTK rarefaction, the Chao1 estimator, and Recon v2.1 estimates of unobserved clonotypes. OLGA was used to compute generation probabilities for all TCRbeta clonotypes that the gDNA method yielded from a handful of donors. TCRdb's version of the immuneACCESS table is confined to in-frame rearrangements and falls short of the full clone set. An unresolved V gene accounts for under half of the shortfall where checked; the remainder is of unknown origin. Clonal size and the V and J genes are those of that table, whereas D and trimming came from the DNA. Counted in this sample were approximately 530,000 clones; roughly 95% of them appeared once. Clones ranked in the top ten supply 0.05% to 0.07% of the sample.

Per the germline V gene (reference sequence), MNHEY is the CDR1 and SMNVEV is the CDR2. V trim: 5 bases; J trim: 12 bases; unmatched bases: 12. Counted from cysteine to phenylalanine, this CDR3 has 14 amino acids. Only the CDR3 DNA is retained, 42 bases long and in frame from the first base. On this clone itself: Its binding antigen is unknown. Base qualities are not at hand, and no much larger clone is one base apart.

Sequencing used naive CD4+ T cells sorted from blood. The cell subset or site tag for this specimen amounts to: CD45RA+ positively selected. The rearrangement combines TRBV27 with TRBJ2-1; the central 8 bases match TRBD2. This TCR came from a woman aged 30 to 39 in good health. The CDR3 loop reads CASSELPIAGRQFF. The DNA reads TGTGCCAGCAGTGAACTCCCCATAGCGGGAAGGCAGTTCTTC.